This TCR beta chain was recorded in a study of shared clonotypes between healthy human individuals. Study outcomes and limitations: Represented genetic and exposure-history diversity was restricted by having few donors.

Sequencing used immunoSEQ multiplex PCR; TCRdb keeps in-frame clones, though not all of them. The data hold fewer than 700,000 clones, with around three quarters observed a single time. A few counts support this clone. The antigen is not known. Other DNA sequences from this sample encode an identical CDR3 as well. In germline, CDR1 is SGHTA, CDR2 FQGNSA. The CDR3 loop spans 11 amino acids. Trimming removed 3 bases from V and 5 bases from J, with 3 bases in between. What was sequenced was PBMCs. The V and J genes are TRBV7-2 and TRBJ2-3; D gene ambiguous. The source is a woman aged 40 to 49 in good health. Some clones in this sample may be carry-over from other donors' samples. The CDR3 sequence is CASSFLDTQYF. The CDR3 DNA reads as TGTGCCAGCAGCTTTTTAGATACGCAGTATTTT.